Shown below are 21 T cell receptor beta chains from a single sample sequenced in a study of T-cell memory formation after mild COVID-19. One entry per CDR3 protein, called by TCRdb with MiXCR from the 5' RACE reads. Among 210,000 or so distinct CDR3 sequences, around 17% were seen once, and the ten largest hold 2.4%. Sequenced sample: PBMCs or a T cell subset sorted from them (not recorded which). Every receptor here comes from an adult woman who had mild COVID-19 (a few samples of this study predate the infection). Cell type and time point are not known.

This rearrangement joins TRBV5-1 to TRBJ2-7; no firm D call. V lost 4 bases and J lost 2, with 13 bases in between. CDR3 length: 14 residues. Germline lookup yields CDR1 SGHRS and CDR2 YFSETQ. The CDR3 coding sequence is TGCGCCAGCAGCAACTTAGACGGTACCTACGAGCAGTACTTC. Residues: CASSNLDGTYEQYF.

CDR3: CASNPRGVTGNEQFF. The CDR3 coding sequence is TGTGCCAGCAACCCACGGGGGGTTACGGGGAATGAGCAGTTCTTC. The chain is built from TRBV6-2 or TRBV6-3 and TRBJ2-1; 7 nucleotides line up with TRBD2. Germline-derived CDR1 and CDR2 are MNHEY and SVGEGT. V lost 7 bases and J lost 7; bases outside the gene matches: 13. The CDR3 extends over 15 amino acids.

The table lists this clonotype with many counts. The CDR3 loop reads CASSLAEGTVKETQYF. The CDR3 DNA reads TGCGCCAGCAGCTTGGCGGAGGGTACGGTAAAAGAGACCCAGTACTTC. The chain recombines TRBV5-1 with TRBJ2-5; weak D call: TRBD2 (6 bases). The V gene's germline CDR1 is SGHRS and CDR2 YFSETQ. CDR3 length equals 16 residues. The germline V and J ends were trimmed by 0 bases and 3 bases, with 15 bases remaining between them.

This clonotype was detected many times. This rearrangement joins TRBV10-3 to TRBJ2-3; TRBD2 agrees at 14 bases. This CDR3 contains 16 residues. The V gene end was trimmed by 7 bases and the J gene end by 5 bases; junction bases not matched to a gene: 8. Germline-derived CDR1 and CDR2 are ENHRY and SYGVKD. CDR3: CAITEGLAGALDTQYF. The CDR3 DNA reads TGTGCCATCACCGAGGGACTAGCGGGGGCTTTAGATACGCAGTATTTT.

This clonotype was observed at least ten times. The chain couples TRBV12-3 or TRBV12-4 to TRBJ1-1; a weak D match, TRBD1 (6 bases). The ends were cut back, 6 bases at V and 3 bases at J, with 26 bases in the middle. The CDR3 consists of 18 residues. The CDR3 loop reads CASRSYRLGHREDTEAFF. CDR3 DNA: TGTGCCAGCAGATCGTATAGGTTGGGACACCGGGAAGACACTGAAGCTTTCTTT.

This clonotype showed up just a few times. The chain employs TRBV4-1 and TRBJ2-7; no firm D call. The CDR3 covers 15 residues. Germline loops: CDR1 MGHRA, CDR2 YSYEKL. Trimming removed 0 bases from V and 0 bases from J, with 9 bases in between. The CDR3 loop reads CASSQDRIVSYEQYF. In DNA form, the CDR3 reads TGCGCCAGCAGCCAAGACCGGATAGTCTCCTACGAGCAGTACTTC.

The genes are TRBV19 and TRBJ2-1, with 9 bases aligning to TRBD1. V dropped 8 bases and J dropped 14; count of bases not matched to a gene: 13. The germline V gene has CDR1 LNHDA and CDR2 SQIVND (reference sequence). The CDR3 contains 13 residues. CDR3 nucleotide sequence: TGTGCCAGTTCCGGGACAGGGACTTCGATAGAGTTCTTC. It is translated as CASSGTGTSIEFF.

This clonotype was seen only a few times. This may come from a read error, since a much larger clone is one base off. The rearrangement uses TRBV29-1 and TRBJ2-7; TRBD2 matches at 8 bases. The germline gives CDR1 SQVTM, CDR2 ANQGSEA. With V trimmed by 2 bases and J by 2 bases, 5 bases remained unmatched. The CDR3 sequence is 14 residues long. In DNA form, the CDR3 reads TGCAGCGTTGAATCGGGGGGGCACCCCTACGAGCAGTACTTC. This codes for CSVESGGHPYEQYF.

The chain carries TRBV24-1 and TRBJ1-5; D ambiguous. Germline loops: CDR1 KGHDR, CDR2 SFDVKD. The CDR3 is 14 residues long. V gave up 4 bases and J gave up 0 bases, with 6 bases separating them. In DNA, the CDR3 is TGTGCCACCAGTGAGGGGAGTAGCAATCAGCCCCAGCATTTT. It encodes CATSEGSSNQPQHF.

This clonotype was detected ten times or more. J is TRBJ2-7 and V is TRBV7-2; maybe TRBD1 (7 bases). Germline V lookup: CDR1 SGHTA, CDR2 FQGNSA. Deletions cut 5 bases from V and 3 bases from J, with 11 bases between. The CDR3 has 13 residues. The CDR3 DNA follows: TGTGCCAGCAGCGCGGGGACAGACTACGAGCAGTACTTC. Encoded protein: CASSAGTDYEQYF.

This clonotype came up many times. An end of the junction differs from the germline gene, which may be a read error. V is TRBV5-1 and J is TRBJ1-1; the D is unclear. CDR1 is SGHRS and CDR2 is YFSETQ in the germline V gene. The CDR3 is 13 residues long. Here the CDR3 reads CASSATGNTEAFF. The CDR3 coding sequence is TGTGCCAGCAGCGCCACGGGGAACACTGAAGCTTTCTTT.

The chain recombines TRBV7-9 with TRBJ1-1, with no clear D. V lost 3 bases and J lost 1, with 9 bases in between. This CDR3 region has 14 residues. CDR1 SEHNR and CDR2 FQNEAQ come from the germline V gene (reference sequence). The CDR3 spells CASSLGSSNTEAFF. DNA of the CDR3: TGTGCCAGCAGCTTGGGCAGTTCGAACACTGAAGCTTTCTTT.

The chain is built from TRBV25-1 and TRBJ1-3, with unresolved D. V was pared by 2 bases and J by 3 bases, with 5 bases between. CDR3 length: 13 residues. Germline assignment: CDR1 MGHDK and CDR2 SYGVNS. The CDR3 coding sequence is TGTGCCAGCAGTGAAGTAGGTGGAAACACCATATATTTT. Its protein product is CASSEVGGNTIYF.

The genes are TRBV5-1 and TRBJ2-2; TRBD1 is a possible D gene (5 bases). Germline lookup yields CDR1 SGHRS and CDR2 YFSETQ. The CDR3 has 15 residues. With 0 bases removed from V and 4 bases from J, the gap between germline ends came to 10 bases. CDR3 DNA sequence: TGCGCCAGCAGCTTGGATCCAGGGTCCACCGGGGAGCTGTTTTTT. Its translation: CASSLDPGSTGELFF. Filled out from reference TRBV5-1 and TRBJ2-2, the complete variable domain reads KAGVTQTPRYLIKTRGQQVTLSCSPISGHRSVSWYQQTPGQGLQFLFEYFSETQRNKGNFPGRFSGRQFSNSRSEMNVSTLELGDSALYLCASSLDPGSTGELFFGEGSRLTVL.

The CDR3 sequence: CASSQGIVNTEAFF. CDR3 in DNA: TGTGCCAGCAGCCAAGGAATTGTCAACACTGAAGCTTTCTTT. J is TRBJ1-1 and V is TRBV3-1; D not resolved. The V gene lost 1 base and the J gene lost 2 bases, with 8 bases spanning the gap. This CDR3 has 14 amino acids. Per the germline V gene, CDR1 is LGHDT and CDR2 is YNNKEL (reference sequence). Full variable domain (missing parts from reference TRBV3-1 and TRBJ1-1): DTAVSQTPKYLVTQMGNDKSIKCEQNLGHDTMYWYKQDSKKFLKIMFSYNNKELIINETVPNRFSPKSPDKAHLNLHINSLELGDSAVYFCASSQGIVNTEAFFGQGTRLTVV.

J is TRBJ2-2 and V is TRBV12-3 or TRBV12-4; a possible D gene is TRBD1 (6 bases). There are 15 residues in the CDR3. Trimming took off 5 bases at V and 6 bases at J, with 16 bases between the two ends. CDR3 bases: TGTGCCAGCAGTCCCTACGGGACACTCGCCGGGGAGCTGTTTTTT. Translated, it gives CASSPYGTLAGELFF.

There are a few counts of this clonotype. The J gene is TRBJ2-3, the V gene TRBV5-1; the D gene is possibly TRBD2 (6 bases). This CDR3 comprises 15 residues. Trimming stripped 5 bases from V and 6 bases from J, with 19 bases between. Germline CDR1 reads SGHRS; CDR2 reads YFSETQ. The CDR3 DNA reads as TGCGCCAGCAGACGGGGGTTCCCGGGGGAGGATACGCAGTATTTT. Translating gives CASRRGFPGEDTQYF. Drawing the rest from reference TRBV5-1 and TRBJ2-3, the complete variable domain is KAGVTQTPRYLIKTRGQQVTLSCSPISGHRSVSWYQQTPGQGLQFLFEYFSETQRNKGNFPGRFSGRQFSNSRSEMNVSTLELGDSALYLCASRRGFPGEDTQYFGPGTRLTVL.

The rearrangement joins TRBV5-4 to TRBJ1-1, with TRBD1 identical over 9 bases. The CDR3 consists of 14 residues. With 3 bases clipped from V and 6 bases from J, the junction kept 6 bases outside the gene matches. Germline CDR1 reads SGHNT; CDR2 reads YYREEE (reference sequence). The DNA of the CDR3 is TGTGCCAGCAGCTCACAGGGGGCGATAGCTGAAGCTTTCTTT. Translation: CASSSQGAIAEAFF.

This chain joins TRBV7-9 and TRBJ1-5, with D unclear. CDR1 is SEHNR, CDR2 FQNEAQ, per germline (reference sequence). V lost 5 bases, J lost 4 bases, and 9 bases lay in between. The CDR3 is made up of 13 amino acids. The CDR3 reads CASSRAANQPQHF. In DNA, the CDR3 is TGTGCCAGCAGCCGAGCGGCGAATCAGCCCCAGCATTTT.

The rearrangement links TRBV15 to TRBJ2-3, with TRBD2 matching 7 bases. The CDR3 has 15 residues. V lost 0 bases, J lost 6 bases, and 6 bases stayed unmatched. Germline values: CDR1 LNHNV, CDR2 YYDKDF (reference sequence). The CDR3 region has the DNA TGTGCCACCAGCAGAGAGAAGCGGGGCCGGGATACGCAGTATTTT. It is translated as CATSREKRGRDTQYF.

The chain couples TRBV20-1 to TRBJ2-3; possible D gene TRBD2, 6 bases. Trimming stripped 2 bases from V and 4 bases from J, with 7 bases between. CDR3 size: 12 residues. CDR1 and CDR2 (germline): DFQATT, SNEGSKA (reference sequence). As DNA, the CDR3 is TGCAGTGCTAGAACTAGCTCAGATACGCAGTATTTT. As protein: CSARTSSDTQYF.